This T cell receptor beta chain was sequenced during a study of radiation and T cells in renal cell carcinoma. For the study at large: Nephrectomy followed 15 Gy stereotactic body radiation by 4 weeks. Study conclusions and caveats: Without pretreatment biopsies, baseline tumor clonotype presence was undetermined. From baseline, blood top tumor clonotypes peaked at 2 weeks post-radiation.

Germline V gene data show CDR1 as SGHTA and CDR2 as FQGNSA. This CDR3 region has 13 residues. Trimming took 5 bases from V and 0 from J, leaving 8 bases between them. Time point noted: baseline pretreatment blood. The treatment: 15 Gy SBRT to primary tumor, nephrectomy 4 weeks later. Clear cell pathology was present in this patient's renal cell carcinoma. To note about this clone: Its target is not known.

Assay: immunoSEQ multiplex PCR; the TCRdb copy retains only in-frame clones and omits some. The repertoire consists of roughly 120,000 clones, with around 80% occurring once and the leading ten covering around 2.8%. The J gene is TRBJ2-7, the V gene TRBV7-2; D is perhaps TRBD2 (5 bases). The input for sequencing was blood, taken from a patient whose treatment included radiotherapy and nephrectomy. This receptor was identified in a woman aged 55-70 years with renal cell carcinoma. CDR3 protein: CASSLSGSYEQYF. The CDR3 DNA sequence: TGTGCCAGCAGCCTCAGCGGCTCCTACGAGCAGTACTTC.